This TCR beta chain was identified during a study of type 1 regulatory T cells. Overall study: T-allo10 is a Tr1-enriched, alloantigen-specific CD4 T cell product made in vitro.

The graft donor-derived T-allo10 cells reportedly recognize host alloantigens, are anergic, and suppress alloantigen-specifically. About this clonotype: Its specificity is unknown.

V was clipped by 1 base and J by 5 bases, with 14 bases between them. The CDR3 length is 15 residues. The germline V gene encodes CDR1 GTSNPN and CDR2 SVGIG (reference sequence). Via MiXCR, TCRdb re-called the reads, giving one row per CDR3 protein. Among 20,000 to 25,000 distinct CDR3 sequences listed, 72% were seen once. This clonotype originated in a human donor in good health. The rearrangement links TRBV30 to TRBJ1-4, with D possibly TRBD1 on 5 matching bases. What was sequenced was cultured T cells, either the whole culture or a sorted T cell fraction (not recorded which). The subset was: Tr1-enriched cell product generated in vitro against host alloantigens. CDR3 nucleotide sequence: TGTGCCTGGAGTGCGCAGGGCGCGGGGAATGAAAAACTGTTTTTT. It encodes CAWSAQGAGNEKLFF.